The 23 T cell receptor beta chains below all came from one sample that was sequenced in a study of blood T cell repertoires in COVID-19. Libraries were prepared by immunoSEQ multiplex PCR; TCRdb keeps only in-frame clonotypes and omits some of them. The sample consists of approximately 290,000 clones, around 89% of them appearing once. The sequenced material came from peripheral blood. These receptors originate from a woman aged 55-70 years with acute or convalescent COVID-19.

The rearrangement uses TRBV4-1 and TRBJ1-5, with D perhaps matching TRBD1 (5 bases). V was trimmed by 1 base and J by 6 bases, leaving 13 bases between them. CDR3 length: 15 amino acids. CDR1 and CDR2 (germline): MGHRA, YSYEKL. The CDR3: CASSQVEQGVQPQHF. CDR3 nucleotides: TGCGCCAGCAGCCAAGTAGAGCAAGGGGTTCAGCCCCAGCATTTT.

There are a few counts of this clone. The chain employs TRBV7-2 and TRBJ2-5, with 7 bases matching TRBD1. V shed 1 base, J shed 5 bases, and the junction held 10 bases outside the gene matches. This CDR3 is 16 amino acids long. The germline V gene has CDR1 SGHTA and CDR2 FQGNSA. CDR3 in amino acids: CASSLDRGRMSETQYF. As DNA, the CDR3 is TGTGCCAGCAGCTTAGACAGGGGTCGAATGTCGGAGACCCAGTACTTC.

The chain combines TRBV30 with TRBJ2-5; D remains unclear. V was clipped by 2 bases and J by 5 bases, with 9 bases between them. The germline CDR1 and CDR2 sequences are GTSNPN and SVGIG (reference sequence). The CDR3 totals 12 residues. Here the CDR3 reads CAWSYSRETQYF. CDR3 nucleotides: TGTGCCTGGAGTTACAGCCGGGAGACCCAGTACTTC.

The J gene is TRBJ2-2, the V gene TRBV9, with unresolved D. The CDR3 consists of 12 residues. V lost 0 bases, J lost 7 bases, and 4 bases lay in between. Germline V CDR1 and CDR2: SGDLS, YYNGEE. The CDR3, as DNA: TGTGCCAGCAGCGTAGCACTCGGGGAGCTGTTTTTT. Translation gives CASSVALGELFF.

Many counts were recorded for this clone. The J gene is TRBJ2-7, the V gene TRBV9, with D possibly TRBD1 on 6 matching bases. The V end was cut by 2 bases, the J end by 3 bases, with 12 bases between. Germline-derived CDR1 and CDR2 are SGDLS and YYNGEE. The CDR3 runs to 14 residues. The DNA for the CDR3 is TGTGCCAGCAGCGTGACAGGAAGTAGCTACGAGCAGTACTTC. Residues: CASSVTGSSYEQYF.

This clone came up once. The chain recombines TRBV7-3 with TRBJ1-2; possible D gene TRBD1, 6 bases. Germline CDR1 SGHTA, CDR2 FQGTGA. V lost 2 bases, J lost 7 bases, and 11 bases lay in between. The CDR3 consists of 13 residues. CDR3: CASSLQGIGGYTF. The CDR3, as DNA: TGTGCCAGCAGCTTACAGGGGATTGGTGGCTACACCTTC. The variable domain in full, with the rest retrieved from reference TRBV7-3 and TRBJ1-2, is GAGVSQTPSNKVTEKGKYVELRCDPISGHTALYWYRQSLGQGPEFLIYFQGTGAADDSGLPNDRFFAVRPEGSVSTLKIQRTERGDSAVYLCASSLQGIGGYTFGSGTRLTVV.

The chain recombines TRBV28 with TRBJ1-1, with TRBD1 matching over 7 bases. The CDR3 is made up of 14 amino acids. The V and J ends lost 7 bases and 4 bases, in that order; junction bases with no gene match: 9. Germline-derived CDR1 and CDR2 are MDHEN and SYDVKM. The chain's CDR3 is CASTPMGTATEAFF. CDR3 DNA: TGTGCCAGCACCCCGATGGGGACAGCCACTGAAGCTTTCTTT. The variable domain in full, completed from reference TRBV28 and TRBJ1-1, reads DVKVTQSSRYLVKRTGEKVFLECVQDMDHENMFWYRQDPGLGLRLIYFSYDVKMKEKGDIPEGYSVSREKKERFSLILESASTNQTSMYLCASTPMGTATEAFFGQGTRLTVV.

This chain uses TRBV2 with TRBJ1-2; 7 bases agree with TRBD1. Germline V gene data show CDR1 as SNHLY and CDR2 as FYNNEI. The CDR3 extends over 13 amino acids. The V segment lost 3 bases and the J segment 6 bases; nucleotides outside the gene matches: 4. The CDR3 nucleotides are TGTGCCAGCAGTGAGGAGGGGGCTGATGGCTACACCTTC. Translating it yields CASSEEGADGYTF.

V usage is TRBV4-3 and J usage is TRBJ1-3; D is possibly TRBD1 (6 bases). The germline V gene encodes CDR1 LGHNA and CDR2 YSLEER. This CDR3 comprises 17 residues. V lost 3 bases and J 0 bases, leaving 15 bases between the germline ends. The CDR3 loop is CASSHGIMDSSGNTIYF. CDR3 in DNA: TGCGCCAGCAGCCACGGAATCATGGACAGCTCTGGAAACACCATATATTTT.

The rearrangement links TRBV24-1 to TRBJ1-4; D is perhaps TRBD1 (5 bases). CDR1 KGHDR and CDR2 SFDVKD come from the germline V gene. V was trimmed by 8 bases and J by 12 bases, leaving 18 bases between them. This CDR3 has 13 residues. CDR3 sequence (DNA): TGTGCCACCATCCGGGGGAGGGTTTGGGAACTGTTTTTT. This codes for CATIRGRVWELFF.

The chain uses TRBV28 and TRBJ2-3; D gene ambiguous. The CDR3 covers 12 residues. V was pared by 1 base and J by 6 bases, with 5 bases between. Germline assignment: CDR1 MDHEN and CDR2 SYDVKM. The CDR3 coding sequence is TGTGCCAGCAGTTTATTGGAGGATACGCAGTATTTT. Residues: CASSLLEDTQYF. Full variable domain (remainder filled in from reference TRBV28 and TRBJ2-3): DVKVTQSSRYLVKRTGEKVFLECVQDMDHENMFWYRQDPGLGLRLIYFSYDVKMKEKGDIPEGYSVSREKKERFSLILESASTNQTSMYLCASSLLEDTQYFGPGTRLTVL.

This sequence joins TRBV28 and TRBJ2-7; 10 bases are shared with TRBD2. V was pared by 3 bases and J by 5 bases, with 4 bases of the junction left unmatched. The CDR3 consists of 14 residues. The V gene's germline CDR1 is MDHEN and CDR2 SYDVKM. The CDR3 reads CASSFPGLADEQYF. CDR3 nucleotide sequence: TGTGCCAGCAGTTTCCCAGGACTAGCGGACGAGCAGTACTTC.

V is TRBV28 and J is TRBJ1-1; TRBD1 is a possible D gene (6 bases). The germline V and J ends were trimmed by 8 bases and 1 base, with 20 bases remaining between them. CDR3 size: 16 residues. Germline V gene lookup returns CDR1 MDHEN and CDR2 SYDVKM. The CDR3 protein is CASCHPRGGSNTEAFF. In nucleotides, the CDR3 is TGTGCCAGCTGCCACCCGAGGGGGGGTTCGAACACTGAAGCTTTCTTT.

CDR3 coding DNA: TGCAGCGCCCGGTCAGGGACAGGGAACACCGGGGAGCTGTTTTTT. It is translated as CSARSGTGNTGELFF. J is TRBJ2-2 and V is TRBV29-1; 8 bases map to TRBD1. Germline V gene sequence: CDR1 SQVTM, CDR2 ANQGSEA. The V segment lost 7 bases and the J segment 1 base; nucleotides outside the gene matches: 8. CDR3 length: 15 amino acids.

The V call is TRBV29-1, the J call TRBJ2-7, with 8 bases that match TRBD1. Trimming removed 4 bases from V and 5 bases from J; junction bases left unmatched: 7. Per the germline V gene, CDR1 is SQVTM and CDR2 is ANQGSEA. The CDR3 consists of 13 residues. CDR3: CSVATGGIDEQYF. The CDR3 bases are TGCAGCGTTGCTACAGGGGGAATCGACGAGCAGTACTTC.

This chain links TRBV4-3 with TRBJ2-3, with D possibly TRBD1 on 6 matching bases. This CDR3 has 16 residues. Trimming took 1 base from V and 4 from J, leaving 15 bases between them. Looked up from germline, CDR1 is LGHNA and CDR2 is YSLEER. The CDR3 region has the DNA TGCGCCAGCAGCCAAGGGGGGCAGGCCAGTGCAGATACGCAGTATTTT. Amino acids: CASSQGGQASADTQYF.

The chain uses TRBV3-1 (or the pseudogene TRBV3-2) and TRBJ1-1; TRBD1 aligns across 7 bases. Germline CDR1 LGHDT, CDR2 YNNKEL (reference sequence). There are 12 residues in the CDR3. The J segment lost 10 bases and the V segment lost 1 base, leaving 3 bases of the junction unmatched. The CDR3 is CASSQATGAAFF. CDR3 bases: TGTGCCAGCAGCCAAGCTACAGGGGCAGCTTTCTTT.

The chain recombines TRBV7-6 with TRBJ2-1; 9 bases match TRBD2. Germline lookup yields CDR1 SGHVS and CDR2 FNYEAQ. The ends lost 3 bases at V and 0 bases at J; junction bases unmatched: 9. The CDR3 is 18 amino acids. The CDR3: CASSLESSGASSYNEQFF. The DNA of the CDR3 is TGTGCCAGCAGCTTGGAGTCTAGCGGGGCCAGCTCCTACAATGAGCAGTTCTTC.

The rearrangement uses TRBV7-6 and TRBJ2-7, with D maybe TRBD1 (6 bases). V shed 4 bases and J shed 4 bases, with 17 bases lying between them. Germline V CDR1 and CDR2: SGHVS, FNYEAQ. The CDR3 is 15 amino acids. CDR3 sequence reads: CASSSALKGVYEQYF. CDR3 nucleotides: TGTGCCAGCAGCTCCGCGCTGAAGGGGGTGTACGAGCAGTACTTC.

The V call is TRBV7-3, the J call TRBJ2-2; maybe TRBD2 (6 bases). In germline, CDR1 is SGHTA, CDR2 FQGTGA. Between the trimmed V and J ends, which lost 3 bases and 3 bases, there was a span of 11 bases. This CDR3 comprises 15 residues. CDR3 sequence: CASSLEGLDTGELFF. In nucleotides, the CDR3 is TGTGCCAGCAGCTTGGAGGGGTTGGACACCGGGGAGCTGTTTTTT.

Here the CDR3 DNA reads TGTGCCAGCTCACCTACGGACAGTGGAAACACCATATATTTT. As protein: CASSPTDSGNTIYF. The V gene is TRBV18, the J gene TRBJ1-3, with D possibly being TRBD1 (6 bases). The germline V and J ends were trimmed by 3 bases and 3 bases, with 9 bases remaining between them. CDR1 KGHSH and CDR2 LQKENI come from the germline V gene. The CDR3 spans 14 residues. Full variable domain (outside the CDR3, taken from reference TRBV18 and TRBJ1-3): NAGVMQNPRHLVRRRGQEARLRCSPMKGHSHVYWYRQLPEEGLKFMVYLQKENIIDESGMPKERFSAEFPKEGPSILRIQQVVRGDSAAYFCASSPTDSGNTIYFGEGSWLTVV.

Here the CDR3 DNA reads TGTGCCAGCAGCCCCGCCTGGACTAGCGGGGGTGTCCTAAAGCAGTATTTT. It encodes CASSPAWTSGGVLKQYF. The chain joins TRBV11-2 to TRBJ2-3, with 13 bases aligning to TRBD2. The CDR3 runs to 17 residues. The J segment lost 11 bases and the V segment lost 5 bases, leaving 16 bases of the junction unmatched. CDR1 is SGHAT, CDR2 FQNNGV, per germline.

The V gene is TRBV3-1 (or the pseudogene TRBV3-2), the J gene TRBJ2-3, with 11 bases lining up with TRBD2. The CDR3 has 17 residues. V was pared by 3 bases and J by 8 bases, with 13 bases of the junction left unmatched. Germline values: CDR1 LGHDT, CDR2 YNNKEL (reference sequence). The CDR3 spells CASSHHNSGGAGGTQYF. CDR3 bases: TGTGCCAGCAGCCACCATAATAGCGGGGGGGCCGGGGGTACGCAGTATTTT.